This entry describes one TCR beta chain. The source of the sample is a study of control samples from healthy donors and cancer patients. The table came from immunoSEQ multiplex PCR; TCRdb's copy has only in-frame clones and leaves some out. The table shows about 110,000 clones, with about 80% occurring only once. Germline-derived CDR1 and CDR2 are LNHDA and SQIVND (reference sequence). V lost 3 bases and J 1 base, leaving 19 bases between the germline ends. The length of the CDR3 is 18 residues. The sequence derives from a man between 18 and 35 years old in good health. Sequenced sample: blood. This chain joins TRBV19 and TRBJ1-5; weak D call: TRBD1 (5 bases). CDR3 sequence: CASSMAKGQSMSNQPQHF. The DNA for the CDR3 is TGTGCCAGTAGTATGGCGAAGGGGCAGTCAATGAGCAATCAGCCCCAGCATTTT.